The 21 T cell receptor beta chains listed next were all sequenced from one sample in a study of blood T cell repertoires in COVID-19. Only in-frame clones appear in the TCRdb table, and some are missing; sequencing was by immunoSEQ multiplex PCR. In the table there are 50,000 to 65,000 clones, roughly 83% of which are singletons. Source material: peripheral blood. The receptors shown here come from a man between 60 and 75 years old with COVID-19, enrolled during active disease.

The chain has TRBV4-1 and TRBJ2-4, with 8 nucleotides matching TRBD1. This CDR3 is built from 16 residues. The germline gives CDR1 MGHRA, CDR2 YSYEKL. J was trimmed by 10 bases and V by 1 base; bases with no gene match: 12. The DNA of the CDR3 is TGCGCCAGCAGCCAAGGTCGGACAGGGCGGCATGGGATTCAGTACTTC. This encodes CASSQGRTGRHGIQYF.

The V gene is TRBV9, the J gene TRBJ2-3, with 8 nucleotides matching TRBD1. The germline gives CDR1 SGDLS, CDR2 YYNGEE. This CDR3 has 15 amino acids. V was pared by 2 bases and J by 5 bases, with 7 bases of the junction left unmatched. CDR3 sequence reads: CASSVDRVGVDTQYF. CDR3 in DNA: TGTGCCAGCAGCGTGGACAGGGTGGGTGTAGATACGCAGTATTTT.

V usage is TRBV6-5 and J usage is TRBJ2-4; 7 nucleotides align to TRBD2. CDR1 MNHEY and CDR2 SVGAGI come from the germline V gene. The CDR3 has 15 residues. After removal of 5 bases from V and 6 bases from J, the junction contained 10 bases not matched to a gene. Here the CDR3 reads CASSPGRSLRNIQYF. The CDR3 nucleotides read TGTGCCAGCAGTCCCGGGAGGAGCCTTCGAAACATTCAGTACTTC.

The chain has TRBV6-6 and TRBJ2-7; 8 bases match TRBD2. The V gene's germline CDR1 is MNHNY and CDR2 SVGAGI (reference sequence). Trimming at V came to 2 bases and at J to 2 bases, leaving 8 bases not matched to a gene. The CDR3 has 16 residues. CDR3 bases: TGTGCCAGCAGTTACGAAGCCTCGGGAGGGCCCTACGAGCAGTACTTC. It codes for CASSYEASGGPYEQYF.

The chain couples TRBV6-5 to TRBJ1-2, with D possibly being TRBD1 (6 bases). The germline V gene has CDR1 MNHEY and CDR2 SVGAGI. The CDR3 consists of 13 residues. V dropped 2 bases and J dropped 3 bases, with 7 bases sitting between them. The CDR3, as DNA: TGTGCCAGCAGTTACGAGGGGGACTATGGCTACACCTTC. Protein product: CASSYEGDYGYTF.

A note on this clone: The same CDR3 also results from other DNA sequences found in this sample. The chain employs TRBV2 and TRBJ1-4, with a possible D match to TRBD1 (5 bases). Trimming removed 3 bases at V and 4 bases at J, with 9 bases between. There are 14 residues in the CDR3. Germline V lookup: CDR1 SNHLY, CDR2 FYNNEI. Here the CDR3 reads CASSDGQGNEKLFF. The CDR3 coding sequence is TGTGCCAGCAGTGATGGTCAGGGTAATGAAAAACTGTTTTTT.

The CDR3 here is CASSRWRTGIDVDTGELFF. CDR3 sequence (DNA): TGTGCCAGCAGCCGTTGGAGGACAGGGATCGATGTTGACACCGGGGAGCTGTTTTTT. The chain combines TRBV7-4 with TRBJ2-2; 8 bases agree with TRBD1. Germline assignment: CDR1 SGHVT and CDR2 SQSDAQ. V lost 5 bases and J lost 3; bases outside the gene matches: 17. The CDR3 runs 19 residues.

The DNA of the CDR3 is TGTGCCAGCAGCCCGTCGGCTAGCGCCGACACCGGGGAGCTGTTTTTT. Protein product: CASSPSASADTGELFF. This chain joins TRBV7-3 and TRBJ2-2; D may be TRBD2 (6 bases). Trimming removed 5 bases from V and 3 bases from J, with 16 bases in between. From germline, CDR1 is SGHTA and CDR2 FQGTGA. The CDR3 length is 16 residues.

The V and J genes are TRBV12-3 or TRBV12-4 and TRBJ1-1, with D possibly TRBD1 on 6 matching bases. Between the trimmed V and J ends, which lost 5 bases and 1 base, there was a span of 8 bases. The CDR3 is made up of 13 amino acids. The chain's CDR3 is CASSGQTNTEAFF. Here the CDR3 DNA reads TGTGCCAGCAGTGGACAGACGAACACTGAAGCTTTCTTT.

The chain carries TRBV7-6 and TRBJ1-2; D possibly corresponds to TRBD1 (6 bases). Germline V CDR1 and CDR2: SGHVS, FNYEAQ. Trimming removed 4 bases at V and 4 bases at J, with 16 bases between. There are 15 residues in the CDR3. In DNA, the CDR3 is TGTGCCAGCAGCTCATGGGGAAAGGGGGTCTATGGCTACACCTTC. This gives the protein CASSSWGKGVYGYTF.

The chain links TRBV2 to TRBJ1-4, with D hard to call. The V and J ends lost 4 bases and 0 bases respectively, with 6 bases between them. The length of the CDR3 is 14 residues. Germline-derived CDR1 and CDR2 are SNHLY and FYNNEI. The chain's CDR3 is CASSVEATNEKLFF. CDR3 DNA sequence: TGTGCCAGCAGTGTAGAGGCAACTAATGAAAAACTGTTTTTT.

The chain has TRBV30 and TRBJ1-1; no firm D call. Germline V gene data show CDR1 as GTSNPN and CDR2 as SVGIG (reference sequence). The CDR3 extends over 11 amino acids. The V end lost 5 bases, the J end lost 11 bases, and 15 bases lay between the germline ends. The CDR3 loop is CAWGGSKLAFF. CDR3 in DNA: TGTGCCTGGGGAGGATCTAAATTGGCTTTCTTT.

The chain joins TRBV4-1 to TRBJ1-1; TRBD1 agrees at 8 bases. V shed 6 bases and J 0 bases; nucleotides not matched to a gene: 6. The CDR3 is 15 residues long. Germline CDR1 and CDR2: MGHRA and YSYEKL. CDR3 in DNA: TGCGCCAGCAGAGCGGGACAGGCAATGAACACTGAAGCTTTCTTT. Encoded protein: CASRAGQAMNTEAFF.

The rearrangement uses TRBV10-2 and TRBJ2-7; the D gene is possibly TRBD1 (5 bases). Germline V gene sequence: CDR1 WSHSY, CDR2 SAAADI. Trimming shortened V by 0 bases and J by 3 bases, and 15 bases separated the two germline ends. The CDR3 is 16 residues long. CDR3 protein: CASSESLVAGYYEQYF. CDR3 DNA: TGCGCCAGCAGTGAGTCTTTGGTTGCAGGGTACTACGAGCAGTACTTC.

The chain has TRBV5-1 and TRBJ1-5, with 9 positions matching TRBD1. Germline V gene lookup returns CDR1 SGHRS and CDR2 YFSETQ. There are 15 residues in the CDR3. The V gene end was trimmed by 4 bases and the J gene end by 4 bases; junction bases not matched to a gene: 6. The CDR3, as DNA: TGCGCCAGCAGCCCCGGGACAGGGTTAAATCAGCCCCAGCATTTT. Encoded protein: CASSPGTGLNQPQHF. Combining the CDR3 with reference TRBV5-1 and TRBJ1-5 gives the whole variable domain KAGVTQTPRYLIKTRGQQVTLSCSPISGHRSVSWYQQTPGQGLQFLFEYFSETQRNKGNFPGRFSGRQFSNSRSEMNVSTLELGDSALYLCASSPGTGLNQPQHFGDGTRLSIL.

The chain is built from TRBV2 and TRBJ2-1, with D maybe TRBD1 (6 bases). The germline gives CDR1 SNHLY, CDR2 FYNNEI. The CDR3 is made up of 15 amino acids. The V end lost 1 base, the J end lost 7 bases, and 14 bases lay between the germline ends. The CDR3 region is CASSEVSGARNEQFF. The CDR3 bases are TGTGCCAGCAGTGAAGTGTCAGGGGCTCGGAATGAGCAGTTCTTC.

The CDR3 coding sequence is TGTGCCACCTCCTTGGGGGACAGGGAGACCCAGTACTTC. It encodes CATSLGDRETQYF. The V call is TRBV24-1, the J call TRBJ2-5, with 8 bases fitting TRBD1. After removal of 9 bases from V and 5 bases from J, the junction contained 7 bases not matched to a gene. CDR1 KGHDR and CDR2 SFDVKD come from the germline V gene. This CDR3 is built from 13 residues.

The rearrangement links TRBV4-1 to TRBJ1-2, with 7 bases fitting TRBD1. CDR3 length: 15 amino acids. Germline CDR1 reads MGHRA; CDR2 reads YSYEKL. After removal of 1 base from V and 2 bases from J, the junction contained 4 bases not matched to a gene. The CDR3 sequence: CASSQGQGVNYGYTF. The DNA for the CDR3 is TGCGCCAGCAGCCAAGGGCAGGGGGTAAACTATGGCTACACCTTC.

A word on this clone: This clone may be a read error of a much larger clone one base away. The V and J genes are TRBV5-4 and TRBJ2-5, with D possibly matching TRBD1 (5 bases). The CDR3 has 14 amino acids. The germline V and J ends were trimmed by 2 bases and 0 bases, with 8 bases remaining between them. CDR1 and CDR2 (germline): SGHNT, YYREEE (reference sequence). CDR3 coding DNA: TGTGCCAGCAGCTTTGACAGCAACCAAGAGACCCAGTACTTC. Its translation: CASSFDSNQETQYF.

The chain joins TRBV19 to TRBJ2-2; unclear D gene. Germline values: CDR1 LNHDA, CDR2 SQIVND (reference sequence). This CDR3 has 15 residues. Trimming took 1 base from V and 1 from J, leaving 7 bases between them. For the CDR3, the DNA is TGTGCCAGTAGTATAGGGGCAGGGAACACCGGGGAGCTGTTTTTT. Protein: CASSIGAGNTGELFF.

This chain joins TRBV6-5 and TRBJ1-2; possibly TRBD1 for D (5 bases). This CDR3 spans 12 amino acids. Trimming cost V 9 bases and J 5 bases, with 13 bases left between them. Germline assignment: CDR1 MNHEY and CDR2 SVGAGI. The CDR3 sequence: CASWDSDYGYTF. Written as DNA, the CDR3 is TGTGCCAGTTGGGACTCAGATTATGGCTACACCTTC.